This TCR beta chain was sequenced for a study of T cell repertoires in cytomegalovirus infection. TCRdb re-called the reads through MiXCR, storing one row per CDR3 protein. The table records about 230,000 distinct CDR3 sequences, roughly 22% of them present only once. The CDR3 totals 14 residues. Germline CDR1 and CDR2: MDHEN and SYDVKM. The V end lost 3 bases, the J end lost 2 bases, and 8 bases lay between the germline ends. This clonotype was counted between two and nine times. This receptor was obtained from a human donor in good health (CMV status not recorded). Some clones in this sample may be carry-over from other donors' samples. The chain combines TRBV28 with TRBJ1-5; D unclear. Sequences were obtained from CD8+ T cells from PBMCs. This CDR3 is CASSFVMGNQPQHF. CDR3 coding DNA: TGTGCCAGCAGTTTTGTGATGGGCAATCAGCCCCAGCATTTT.